A single sample gave rise to the 28 T cell receptor beta chains below, sequenced in a study of cytomegalovirus exposure and HLA in healthy donors (dated by TCRdb to about 2017). Receptor libraries were prepared by the immunoSEQ multiplex PCR assay. The multiplex PCR relied on a mix of 60 forward primers for TCR Vbeta segments and 13 reverse primers for TCR Jbeta segments. In TCRdb, the immuneACCESS table is reduced to in-frame sequences with V and J assigned. These tables do not hold every clone; where another copy was compared, an unresolved V gene accounts for under half, and the others remain unexplained. The sample has 100,000 to 150,000 clones on record, over 70% of them singletons. The ten top clones hold more than 7% of the sample. Sample: PBMCs. The source of these receptors is a woman between 45 and 65 years old in good health and CMV-seropositive.

This sequence joins TRBV15 and TRBJ1-5; no firm D call. The CDR3 runs to 15 residues. Trimming removed 3 bases at V and 0 bases at J, with 9 bases between. The germline V gene encodes CDR1 LNHNV and CDR2 YYDKDF (reference sequence). CDR3 region: CATSSSTYSNQPQHF. Here the CDR3 DNA reads TGTGCCACCAGCAGTAGTACTTATAGCAATCAGCCCCAGCATTTT.

This clone was recorded once. The same CDR3 can be traced to other DNA sequences in this sample. This sequence joins TRBV5-1 and TRBJ1-2, with 7 bases fitting TRBD1. In germline, CDR1 is SGHRS, CDR2 YFSETQ. With 0 bases clipped from V and 6 bases from J, the junction kept 5 bases outside the gene matches. The CDR3 is 14 residues long. CDR3 in amino acids: CASSLGTGGHGYTF. The CDR3 DNA reads TGCGCCAGCAGCTTGGGGACAGGTGGTCATGGCTACACCTTC.

The chain links TRBV2 to TRBJ2-7; 7 bases are a match to TRBD1. Germline CDR1 SNHLY, CDR2 FYNNEI. The CDR3 consists of 15 residues. V lost 4 bases, J lost 5 bases, and 11 bases stayed unmatched. The CDR3 nucleotides read TGTGCCAGCAGTGCTCTTCGACAGGGACGGGACGAGCAGTACTTC. This sequence encodes CASSALRQGRDEQYF.

CDR3: CASSLWDRDGYTF. Here the CDR3 DNA reads TGTGCCAGCAGCCTATGGGACAGGGATGGCTACACCTTC. The genes are TRBV27 and TRBJ1-2; TRBD1 matches at 9 bases. The CDR3 sequence is 13 residues long. Germline V lookup: CDR1 MNHEY, CDR2 SMNVEV (reference sequence). The J segment lost 6 bases and the V segment lost 6 bases, leaving 5 bases of the junction unmatched.

This chain uses TRBV6-6 with TRBJ1-2; D is unresolved. There are 12 residues in the CDR3. Germline CDR1 MNHNY, CDR2 SVGAGI (reference sequence). Trimming stripped 8 bases from V and 5 bases from J, with 12 bases between. Here the CDR3 DNA reads TGTGCCAGCCGACCAGGAACTTATGGCTACACCTTC. This codes for CASRPGTYGYTF.

The J gene is TRBJ2-7, the V gene TRBV10-2, with D possibly being TRBD2 (5 bases). Trimming left V 4 bases short and J 4 bases short, with 17 bases between. The germline gives CDR1 WSHSY, CDR2 SAAADI. This CDR3 has 15 residues. CDR3 DNA sequence: TGCGCCAGCAGTGGGACTCTCGGTGACTTTTACGAGCAGTACTTC. Its translation is CASSGTLGDFYEQYF.

V usage is TRBV5-1 and J usage is TRBJ2-1, with 7 bases that match TRBD1. The CDR3 extends over 15 amino acids. From germline, CDR1 is SGHRS and CDR2 YFSETQ. Unmatched junction bases numbered 10, after V lost 3 bases and J lost 7 bases. The CDR3 here is CASSSRGPQGNEQFF. CDR3 DNA: TGCGCCAGCAGCTCTAGGGGGCCGCAGGGGAATGAGCAGTTCTTC.

This chain joins TRBV12-5 and TRBJ1-6; D may be TRBD1 (6 bases). Trimming removed 6 bases at V and 2 bases at J, with 23 bases between. The CDR3 runs 19 residues. Germline CDR1 LGHNT, CDR2 FRNRAP. The CDR3 here is CASGLRDTPGWTYNSPLHF. CDR3 coding DNA: TGTGCTAGTGGCCTCCGGGACACACCAGGCTGGACCTATAATTCACCCCTCCACTTT.

V and J are TRBV19 and TRBJ1-4; perhaps TRBD1 as D (6 bases). V lost 3 bases to trimming and J lost 8 bases, with 13 bases between them. This CDR3 is built from 14 residues. Germline V gene lookup returns CDR1 LNHDA and CDR2 SQIVND (reference sequence). The CDR3 reads CASSILQGGEKLFF. The CDR3 bases are TGTGCCAGTAGTATTTTACAGGGTGGGGAAAAACTGTTTTTT.

The chain combines TRBV7-2 with TRBJ2-1, with 11 bases identical to TRBD2. This CDR3 spans 14 amino acids. V shed 4 bases and J 7 bases; nucleotides not matched to a gene: 3. CDR1 SGHTA and CDR2 FQGNSA come from the germline V gene. DNA for the CDR3: TGTGCCAGCAGCTGGACTAGCGGGTCGAATGAGCAGTTCTTC. Its translation is CASSWTSGSNEQFF.

V and J are TRBV30 and TRBJ1-1, with a possible D match to TRBD1 (5 bases). Germline CDR1 and CDR2: GTSNPN and SVGIG (reference sequence). Trimming removed 2 bases from V and 5 bases from J, with 12 bases in between. This CDR3 has 13 residues. The CDR3 DNA reads TGTGCCTGGAGTTTGGGGCGGGGGACTGAAGCTTTCTTT. Translated, it gives CAWSLGRGTEAFF.

V gene TRBV13 combines with J gene TRBJ1-1; 7 bases align to TRBD1. This CDR3 comprises 15 residues. Germline V gene lookup returns CDR1 PRHDT and CDR2 FYEKMQ (reference sequence). With V trimmed by 5 bases and J by 5 bases, 11 bases remained unmatched. The CDR3 DNA reads as TGTGCCAGCAGCACGCGTACAGGGGTTGGGACTGAAGCTTTCTTT. Protein product: CASSTRTGVGTEAFF.

This clone was seen only once. The genes are TRBV7-9 and TRBJ2-3; possible D gene TRBD1, 6 bases. Germline lookup yields CDR1 SEHNR and CDR2 FQNEAQ (reference sequence). V gave up 5 bases and J gave up 2 bases, with 14 bases separating them. The CDR3 has 15 residues. The CDR3 DNA follows: TGTGCCAGCAGCCTTCAGGACAGAATCACAGATACGCAGTATTTT. It specifies CASSLQDRITDTQYF.

In DNA, the CDR3 is TGTGCCAGCAGTATAAGTGGGGGCCGTAACGATGAGCAGTTCTTC. Protein: CASSISGGRNDEQFF. This rearrangement joins TRBV9 to TRBJ2-1; maybe TRBD1 (6 bases). Germline V gives CDR1 SGDLS, CDR2 YYNGEE. The CDR3 runs 15 residues. The ends were cut back, 5 bases at V and 8 bases at J, with 20 bases in the middle.

The chain is built from TRBV5-1 and TRBJ1-2, with 12 bases identical to TRBD1. Trimming cost V 4 bases and J 2 bases; bases outside gene matches: 9. Looked up from germline, CDR1 is SGHRS and CDR2 is YFSETQ. This CDR3 has 17 amino acids. The CDR3 loop reads CASSSHSGTGGNYGYTF. The CDR3, as DNA: TGCGCCAGCAGCAGCCATTCCGGGACAGGGGGCAACTATGGCTACACCTTC. The full variable domain, with the rest looked up from reference TRBV5-1 and TRBJ1-2, is KAGVTQTPRYLIKTRGQQVTLSCSPISGHRSVSWYQQTPGQGLQFLFEYFSETQRNKGNFPGRFSGRQFSNSRSEMNVSTLELGDSALYLCASSSHSGTGGNYGYTFGSGTRLTVV.

The chain couples TRBV30 to TRBJ2-3, with 13 bases fitting TRBD2. This CDR3 spans 19 amino acids. The V segment lost 2 bases and the J segment 0 bases; nucleotides outside the gene matches: 11. The V gene's germline CDR1 is GTSNPN and CDR2 SVGIG (reference sequence). In nucleotides, the CDR3 is TGTGCCTGGAGTAGGGGACTAGCGGGAAAAACGGGCAGCACAGATACGCAGTATTTT. This sequence encodes CAWSRGLAGKTGSTDTQYF.

The chain uses TRBV5-1 and TRBJ1-4, with D perhaps matching TRBD1 (6 bases). Per germline, CDR1 SGHRS and CDR2 YFSETQ. The CDR3 has 14 amino acids. Trimming took off 6 bases at V and 4 bases at J, with 13 bases between the two ends. CDR3 coding DNA: TGCGCCAGCACCCCGGGACAACTTAATGAAAAACTGTTTTTT. It yields the protein CASTPGQLNEKLFF.

This clone showed up just a few times. The V and J genes are TRBV28 and TRBJ2-5; D uncertain. There are 13 residues in the CDR3. Looked up from germline, CDR1 is MDHEN and CDR2 is SYDVKM. Trimming shortened V by 8 bases and J by 4 bases, and 14 bases separated the two germline ends. The CDR3 loop reads CASCPWPGETQYF. The DNA of the CDR3 is TGTGCCAGCTGCCCCTGGCCGGGAGAGACCCAGTACTTC.

The genes are TRBV6-5 and TRBJ2-2; 7 nucleotides line up with TRBD1. After removal of 2 bases from V and 2 bases from J, the junction contained 5 bases not matched to a gene. CDR1 is MNHEY, CDR2 SVGAGI, per germline. This CDR3 contains 16 residues. CDR3 sequence reads: CASSYGTATNTGELFF. CDR3 DNA sequence: TGTGCCAGCAGTTACGGGACAGCGACTAACACCGGGGAGCTGTTTTTT.

The rearrangement uses TRBV7-2 and TRBJ2-5; a possible D gene is TRBD1 (5 bases). The V gene lost 2 bases and the J gene lost 0 bases, with 10 bases spanning the gap. The CDR3 is 15 amino acids. Germline lookup yields CDR1 SGHTA and CDR2 FQGNSA. CDR3 region: CASSLRTRYQETQYF. CDR3 DNA sequence: TGTGCCAGCAGCTTACGGACAAGGTACCAAGAGACCCAGTACTTC. The whole variable domain, filled in from reference TRBV7-2 and TRBJ2-5, reads GAGVSQSPSNKVTEKGKDVELRCDPISGHTALYWYRQSLGQGLEFLIYFQGNSAPDKSGLPSDRFSAERTGGSVSTLTIQRTQQEDSAVYLCASSLRTRYQETQYFGPGTRLLVL.

This clone was recorded a few times. A read error may account for a junction end that differs from germline. The gene calls are TRBV7-9 and TRBJ1-1; D call uncertain. Germline CDR1 and CDR2: SEHNR and FQNEAQ (reference sequence). This CDR3 has 12 residues. The CDR3 here is CSSSWPDTEAFF. The CDR3 bases are TGTTCCAGCAGCTGGCCAGACACTGAAGCTTTCTTT.

This clone has only a few counts. J is TRBJ2-1 and V is TRBV29-1, with D maybe TRBD1 (5 bases). Germline lookup yields CDR1 SQVTM and CDR2 ANQGSEA. The CDR3 covers 16 residues. V gave up 0 bases and J gave up 7 bases, with 19 bases separating them. CDR3 in amino acids: CSVEDFQGPIRNEQFF. The CDR3 nucleotides are TGCAGCGTTGAAGATTTCCAGGGCCCCATACGTAATGAGCAGTTCTTC.

Of note for this clone: A read error may produce the germline difference seen at one junction end. V usage is TRBV6-5 and J usage is TRBJ2-7; TRBD2 aligns across 13 bases. The CDR3 sequence is 12 residues long. Germline-derived CDR1 and CDR2 are MNHEY and SVGAGI. The CDR3 nucleotides read TGTGCCAGCAGGTCGACTAGCGGGGGGTTTGCTTTC. Protein product: CASRSTSGGFAF.

This chain links TRBV5-1 with TRBJ2-5; D is possibly TRBD2 (5 bases). The CDR3 is 13 amino acids. Germline loops: CDR1 SGHRS, CDR2 YFSETQ. The V gene lost 9 bases and the J gene lost 5 bases, with 17 bases spanning the gap. CDR3 DNA: TGCGCCAACCTGTATAGGAGGATGGAGACCCAGTACTTC. Its translation is CANLYRRMETQYF.

The chain carries TRBV5-1 and TRBJ2-1; 10 bases are a match to TRBD2. The CDR3 loop spans 17 amino acids. The V gene end was trimmed by 4 bases and the J gene end by 9 bases; junction bases not matched to a gene: 16. Germline lookup yields CDR1 SGHRS and CDR2 YFSETQ. CDR3 DNA: TGCGCCAGCAGCCCTAGGACTAGCGGTTACGGGGTGGGTGAGCAGTTCTTC. This encodes CASSPRTSGYGVGEQFF. Supplemented by reference TRBV5-1 and TRBJ2-1, the full variable domain reads KAGVTQTPRYLIKTRGQQVTLSCSPISGHRSVSWYQQTPGQGLQFLFEYFSETQRNKGNFPGRFSGRQFSNSRSEMNVSTLELGDSALYLCASSPRTSGYGVGEQFFGPGTRLTVL.

Only a few counts were recorded for this clone. The V gene is TRBV5-1, the J gene TRBJ2-7; tentatively, D is TRBD2 (6 bases). Per the germline V gene, CDR1 is SGHRS and CDR2 is YFSETQ. V was clipped by 0 bases and J by 6 bases, with 10 bases between them. The CDR3 covers 13 residues. CDR3 sequence reads: CASSLVGGGEQYF. Here the CDR3 DNA reads TGCGCCAGCAGCTTGGTGGGGGGTGGCGAGCAGTACTTC.

The CDR3 sequence: CASSDLGGRPDQPQHF. CDR3 nucleotide sequence: TGTGCCAGCAGTGATTTAGGAGGGAGGCCCGATCAGCCCCAGCATTTT. J is TRBJ1-5 and V is TRBV2; D ambiguous. V lost 3 bases, J lost 5 bases, and 17 bases lay in between. The germline CDR1 and CDR2 sequences are SNHLY and FYNNEI. The CDR3 is 16 residues long.

The V and J genes are TRBV7-2 and TRBJ2-7; 10 bases agree with TRBD1. Per germline, CDR1 SGHTA and CDR2 FQGNSA. Trimming removed 4 bases from V and 3 bases from J; junction bases left unmatched: 6. CDR3 length: 15 residues. The CDR3 bases are TGTGCCAGCAGCTCCCCGACAGGGGGCCACTACGAGCAGTACTTC. Translating it yields CASSSPTGGHYEQYF.